This T cell receptor beta chain was identified in a study of T cells after yellow fever vaccination. Study-level information: The authors prepared low-cell-number fractions using SMART-Seq v4 Ultra Low Input. Points from the study as a whole: Relatively few clonotypes were ones that appeared in both CD4 and CD8 compartments.

Regarding this clonotype: Antigen unknown.

The ends lost 2 bases at V and 6 bases at J; junction bases unmatched: 16. The CDR3 runs to 17 residues. Germline V gene sequence: CDR1 GTSNPN, CDR2 SVGIG (reference sequence). A universal primer site and UMIs were added as TCR cDNA was made by 5'RACE template switching. One entry per CDR3 protein, called by TCRdb with MiXCR from the 5' RACE reads. This repertoire shows about 360,000 distinct CDR3 sequences, 6.2% found once; its top ten account for 15%. V usage is TRBV30 and J usage is TRBJ2-3; TRBD2 aligns across 8 bases. The clonotype was recovered from a man under 40 who received the YFV17D yellow fever vaccine. This material consisted of PBMCs, taken 5 days after the yellow fever booster vaccination. The CDR3 coding sequence is TGTGCCTGGAGTCCGACTGGAGGAGCGGGAGATGGGGATACGCAGTATTTT. It translates to CAWSPTGGAGDGDTQYF. The full variable domain, with the rest looked up from reference TRBV30 and TRBJ2-3, is SQTIHQWPATLVQPVGSPLSLECTVEGTSNPNLYWYRQAAGRGLQLLFYSVGIGQISSEVPQNLSASRPQDRQFILSSKKLLLSDSGFYLCAWSPTGGAGDGDTQYFGPGTRLTVL.